This T cell receptor (beta chain) emerged from a study of memory B cells and T cells in multiple sclerosis. Study results and caveats: Clone-set sizes differed between compartments, so shared clonotype counts needed normalization.

As to this clone: Its antigen is unidentified.

Some clones are missing from TCRdb's copy, which holds only in-frame ones; the method was immunoSEQ multiplex PCR. The sample comprises 40,000 to 50,000 clones, about four fifths of which are singletons, and 1.1% rests with the top ten. Germline-derived CDR1 and CDR2 are SGHRS and YFSETQ. V trimming: 4 bases; J trimming: 8 bases; junction bases outside the gene matches: 13. The CDR3 covers 16 residues. Stimulus-free culture yielded autoproliferating CFSE-dim and non-proliferating CFSE-high T cells, each sequenced separately. Replicate wells were pooled after approximately seven days of stimulus-free culture of around 54 million CFSE-labeled PBMCs. The PBMCs received 0.4 to 0.65 uM CFSE and serum-free culture with no added stimuli.

Material: PBMCs from blood kept in culture. The source is a human donor with multiple sclerosis. The chain recombines TRBV5-1 with TRBJ1-4; TRBD1 matches 8 bases. The CDR3 nucleotides are TGCGCCAGCAGCCTATCTACAGGGGGGTTACGAGAAAAACTGTTTTTT. Its translation: CASSLSTGGLREKLFF.